This record concerns one T cell receptor beta chain sequence. This record comes from a study of T cells in Graves' hyperthyroidism and ophthalmopathy. From germline, CDR1 is DFQATT and CDR2 SNEGSKA (reference sequence). There are 15 residues in the CDR3. Trimming took off 5 bases at V and 0 bases at J, with 14 bases between the two ends. Each patient was aged 18 to 65 and had newly diagnosed hyperthyroidism of under 2 months' duration. Authors of the study amplified TCR beta CDR3 regions from RNA transcripts. A first-round RT-PCR of the TCR CDR3 used the HTBI primer set. TCRdb analysed the multiplex PCR reads with MiXCR anew, one entry per CDR3 protein. The table includes 300,000 to 450,000 distinct CDR3 sequences, 15% to 18% detected once.

The TCR sequence derives from a woman in her late teens or twenties with Graves' hyperthyroidism that later progressed to Graves' ophthalmopathy. Sequenced input: blood. V usage is TRBV20-1 and J usage is TRBJ2-1, with a tentative D call TRBD2 (5 bases). CDR3 coding DNA: TGCAGTGCTTCATACAGCGGTACCTCCTACAATGAGCAGTTCTTC. Amino acid sequence: CSASYSGTSYNEQFF.